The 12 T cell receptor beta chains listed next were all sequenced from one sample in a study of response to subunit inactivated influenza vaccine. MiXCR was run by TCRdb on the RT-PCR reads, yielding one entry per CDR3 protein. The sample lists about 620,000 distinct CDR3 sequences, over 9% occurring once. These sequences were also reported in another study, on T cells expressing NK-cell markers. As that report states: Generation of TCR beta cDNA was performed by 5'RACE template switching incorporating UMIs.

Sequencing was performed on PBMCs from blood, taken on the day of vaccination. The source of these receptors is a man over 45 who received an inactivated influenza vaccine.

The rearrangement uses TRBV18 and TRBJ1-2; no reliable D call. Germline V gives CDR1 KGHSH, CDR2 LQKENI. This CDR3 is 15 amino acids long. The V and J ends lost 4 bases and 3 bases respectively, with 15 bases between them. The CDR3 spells CASSLNYGPDYGYTF. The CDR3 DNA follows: TGTGCCAGCTCACTTAATTACGGGCCGGACTATGGCTACACCTTC.

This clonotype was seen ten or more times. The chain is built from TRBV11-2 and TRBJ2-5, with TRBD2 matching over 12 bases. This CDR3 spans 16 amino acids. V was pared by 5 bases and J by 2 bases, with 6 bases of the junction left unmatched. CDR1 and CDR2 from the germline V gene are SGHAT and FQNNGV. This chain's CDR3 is CASSHRLAGVQETQYF. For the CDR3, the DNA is TGTGCCAGCAGCCATAGACTAGCGGGAGTACAAGAGACCCAGTACTTC.

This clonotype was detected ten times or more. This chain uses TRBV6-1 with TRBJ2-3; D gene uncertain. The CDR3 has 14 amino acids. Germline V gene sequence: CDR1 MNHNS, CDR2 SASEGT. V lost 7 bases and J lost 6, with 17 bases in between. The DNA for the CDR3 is TGTGCCAGCAATCATCGGAGACCAGCGGATACGCAGTATTTT. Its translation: CASNHRRPADTQYF.

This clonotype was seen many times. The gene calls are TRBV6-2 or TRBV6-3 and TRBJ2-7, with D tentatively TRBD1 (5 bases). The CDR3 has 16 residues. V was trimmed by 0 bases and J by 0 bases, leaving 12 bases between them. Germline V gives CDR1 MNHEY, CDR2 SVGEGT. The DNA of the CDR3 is TGTGCCAGCAGTTACTCGACACAGGACATCTCCTACGAGCAGTACTTC. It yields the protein CASSYSTQDISYEQYF.

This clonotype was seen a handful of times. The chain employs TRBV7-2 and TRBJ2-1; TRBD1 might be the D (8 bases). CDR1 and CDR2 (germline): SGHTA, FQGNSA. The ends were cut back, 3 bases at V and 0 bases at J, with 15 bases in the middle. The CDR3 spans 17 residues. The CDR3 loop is CASSFRGGTGSYNEQFF. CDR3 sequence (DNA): TGTGCCAGCAGCTTTAGGGGGGGGACAGGCTCCTACAATGAGCAGTTCTTC.

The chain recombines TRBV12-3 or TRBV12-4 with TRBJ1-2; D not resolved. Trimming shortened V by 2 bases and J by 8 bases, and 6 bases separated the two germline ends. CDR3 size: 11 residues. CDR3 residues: CASSLPGGYTF. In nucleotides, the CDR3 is TGTGCCAGCAGTTTACCGGGCGGCTACACCTTC.

The DNA for the CDR3 is TGCAGTGCTAGTCGGGGAGGCCTTAGCAATCAGCCCCAGCATTTT. It is translated as CSASRGGLSNQPQHF. V and J are TRBV20-1 and TRBJ1-5; D is ambiguous. Per the germline V gene, CDR1 is DFQATT and CDR2 is SNEGSKA (reference sequence). The CDR3 is made up of 15 amino acids. Trimming shortened V by 3 bases and J by 0 bases, and 12 bases separated the two germline ends.

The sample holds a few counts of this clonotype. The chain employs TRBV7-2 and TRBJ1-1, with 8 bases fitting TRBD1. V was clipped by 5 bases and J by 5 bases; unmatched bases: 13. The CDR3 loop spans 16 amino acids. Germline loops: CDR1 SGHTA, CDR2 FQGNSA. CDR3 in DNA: TGTGCCAGCAGCCTCTTTTACGACAGGGGTTATACTGAAGCTTTCTTT. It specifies CASSLFYDRGYTEAFF.

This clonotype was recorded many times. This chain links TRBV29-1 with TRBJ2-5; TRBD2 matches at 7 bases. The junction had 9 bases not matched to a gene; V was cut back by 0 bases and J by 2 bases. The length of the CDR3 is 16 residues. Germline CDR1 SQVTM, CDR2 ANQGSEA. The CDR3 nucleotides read TGCAGCGTTGAAGAGGCCCTAGCGGAGCTACAAGAGACCCAGTACTTC. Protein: CSVEEALAELQETQYF.

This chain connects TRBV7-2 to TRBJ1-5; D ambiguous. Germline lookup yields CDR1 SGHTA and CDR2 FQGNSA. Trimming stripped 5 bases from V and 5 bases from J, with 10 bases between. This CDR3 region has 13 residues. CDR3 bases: TGTGCCAGCAGCAGAGGACGGGATCAGCCCCAGCATTTT. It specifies CASSRGRDQPQHF.

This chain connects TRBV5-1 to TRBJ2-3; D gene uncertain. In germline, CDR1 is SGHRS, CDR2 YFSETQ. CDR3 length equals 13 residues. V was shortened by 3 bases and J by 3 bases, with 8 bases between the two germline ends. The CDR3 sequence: CASSWLETDTQYF. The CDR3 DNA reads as TGCGCCAGCAGCTGGTTGGAGACAGATACGCAGTATTTT.

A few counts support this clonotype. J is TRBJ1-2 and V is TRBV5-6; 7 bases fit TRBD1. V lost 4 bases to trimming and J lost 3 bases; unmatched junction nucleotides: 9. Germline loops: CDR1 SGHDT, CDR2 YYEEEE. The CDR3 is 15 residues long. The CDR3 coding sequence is TGTGCCAGCAGCGGGTCCGGGACAGAATACTATGGCTACACCTTC. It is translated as CASSGSGTEYYGYTF.